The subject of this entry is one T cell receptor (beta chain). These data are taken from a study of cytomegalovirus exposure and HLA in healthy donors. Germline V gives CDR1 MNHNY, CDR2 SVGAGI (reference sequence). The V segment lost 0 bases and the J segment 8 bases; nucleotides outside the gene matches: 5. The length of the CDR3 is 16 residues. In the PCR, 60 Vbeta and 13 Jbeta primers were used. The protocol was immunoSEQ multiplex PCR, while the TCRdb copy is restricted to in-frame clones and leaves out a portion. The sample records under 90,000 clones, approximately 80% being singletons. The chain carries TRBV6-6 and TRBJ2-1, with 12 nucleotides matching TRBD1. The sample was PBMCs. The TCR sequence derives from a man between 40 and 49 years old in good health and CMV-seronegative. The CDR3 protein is CASSYSKGTGGDEQFF. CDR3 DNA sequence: TGTGCCAGCAGTTACTCGAAGGGGACAGGGGGCGATGAGCAGTTCTTC.